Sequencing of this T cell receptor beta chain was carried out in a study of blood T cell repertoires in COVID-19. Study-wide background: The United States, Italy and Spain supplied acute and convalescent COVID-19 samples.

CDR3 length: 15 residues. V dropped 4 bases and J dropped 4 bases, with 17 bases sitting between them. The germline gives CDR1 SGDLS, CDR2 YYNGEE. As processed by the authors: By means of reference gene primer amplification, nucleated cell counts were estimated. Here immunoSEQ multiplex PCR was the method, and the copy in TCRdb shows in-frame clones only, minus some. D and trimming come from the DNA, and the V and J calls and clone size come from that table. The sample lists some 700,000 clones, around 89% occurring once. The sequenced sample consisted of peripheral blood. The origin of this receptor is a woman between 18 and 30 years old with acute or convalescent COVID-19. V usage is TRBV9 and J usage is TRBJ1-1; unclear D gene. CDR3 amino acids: CASSPSGNGGTEAFF. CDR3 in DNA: TGTGCCAGCAGCCCTAGCGGGAATGGTGGCACTGAAGCTTTCTTT.